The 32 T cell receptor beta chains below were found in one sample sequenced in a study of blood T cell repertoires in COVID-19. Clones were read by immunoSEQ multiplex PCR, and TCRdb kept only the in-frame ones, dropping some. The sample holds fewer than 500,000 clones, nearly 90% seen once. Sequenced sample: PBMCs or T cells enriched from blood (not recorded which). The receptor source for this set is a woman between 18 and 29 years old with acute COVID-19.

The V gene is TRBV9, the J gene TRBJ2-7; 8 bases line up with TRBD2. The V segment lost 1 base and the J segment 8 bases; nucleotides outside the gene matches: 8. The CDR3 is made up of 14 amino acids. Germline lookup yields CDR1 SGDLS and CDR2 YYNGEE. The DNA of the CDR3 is TGTGCCAGCAGCGTAACCCGGGGGGGGTCGCAGCAGTACTTC. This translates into CASSVTRGGSQQYF.

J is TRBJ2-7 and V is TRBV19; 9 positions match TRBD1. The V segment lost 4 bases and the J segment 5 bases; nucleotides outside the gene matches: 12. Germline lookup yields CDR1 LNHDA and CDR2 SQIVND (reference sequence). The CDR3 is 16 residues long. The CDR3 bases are TGTGCCAGTAGTACGACCCCCGGGACAGGGACTCACGAGCAGTACTTC. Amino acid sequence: CASSTTPGTGTHEQYF.

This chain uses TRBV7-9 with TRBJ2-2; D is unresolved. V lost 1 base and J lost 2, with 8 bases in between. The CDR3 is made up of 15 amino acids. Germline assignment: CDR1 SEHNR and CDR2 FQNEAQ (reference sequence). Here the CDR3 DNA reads TGTGCCAGCAGCTTAGGACACGTAAACACCGGGGAGCTGTTTTTT. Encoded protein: CASSLGHVNTGELFF.

The CDR3 here is CASSLANPGAYEQYF. The CDR3 coding sequence is TGCGCCAGCAGCTTGGCCAACCCAGGGGCATACGAGCAGTACTTC. The chain links TRBV5-1 to TRBJ2-7; D possibly corresponds to TRBD1 (6 bases). This CDR3 has 15 residues. Deletions cut 0 bases from V and 4 bases from J, with 14 bases between. The germline V gene has CDR1 SGHRS and CDR2 YFSETQ.

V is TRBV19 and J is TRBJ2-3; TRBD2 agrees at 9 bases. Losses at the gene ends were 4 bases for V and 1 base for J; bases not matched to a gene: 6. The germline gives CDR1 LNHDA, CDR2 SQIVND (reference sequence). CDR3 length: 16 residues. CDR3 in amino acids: CASSTLSGGRTDTQYF. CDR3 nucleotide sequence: TGTGCCAGTAGTACCCTGAGCGGGGGGCGCACAGATACGCAGTATTTT.

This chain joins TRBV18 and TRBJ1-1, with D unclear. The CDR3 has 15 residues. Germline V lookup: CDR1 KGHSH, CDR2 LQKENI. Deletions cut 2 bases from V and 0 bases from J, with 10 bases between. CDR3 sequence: CASSPIPVMNTEAFF. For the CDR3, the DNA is TGTGCCAGCTCACCAATCCCGGTTATGAACACTGAAGCTTTCTTT. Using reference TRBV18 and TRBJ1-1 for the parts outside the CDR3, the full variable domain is NAGVMQNPRHLVRRRGQEARLRCSPMKGHSHVYWYRQLPEEGLKFMVYLQKENIIDESGMPKERFSAEFPKEGPSILRIQQVVRGDSAAYFCASSPIPVMNTEAFFGQGTRLTVV.

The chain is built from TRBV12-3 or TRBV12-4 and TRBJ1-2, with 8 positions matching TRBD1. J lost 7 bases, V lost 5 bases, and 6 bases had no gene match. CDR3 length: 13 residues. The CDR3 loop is CASSRQGARGYTF. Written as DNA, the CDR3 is TGTGCCAGCAGTCGTCAGGGGGCTCGTGGCTACACCTTC.

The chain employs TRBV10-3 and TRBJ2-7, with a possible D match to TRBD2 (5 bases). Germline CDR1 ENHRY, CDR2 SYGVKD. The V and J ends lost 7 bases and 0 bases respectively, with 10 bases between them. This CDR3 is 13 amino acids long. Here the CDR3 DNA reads TGTGCCATCAATGCGGGCTCCTCCTACGAGCAGTACTTC. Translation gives CAINAGSSYEQYF.

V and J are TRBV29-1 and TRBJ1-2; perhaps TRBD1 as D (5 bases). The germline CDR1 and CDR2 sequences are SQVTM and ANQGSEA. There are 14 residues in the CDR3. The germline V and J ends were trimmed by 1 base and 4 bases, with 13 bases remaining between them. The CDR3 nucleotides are TGCAGCGTTGAAGCGGCAACAGGCCCCTATGGCTACACCTTC. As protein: CSVEAATGPYGYTF.

The CDR3 region has the DNA TGTGCCAGCAGCGTAGTAGTAGTGGAGATTAATGAGCAGTTCTTC. Translated: CASSVVVVEINEQFF. This sequence joins TRBV9 and TRBJ2-1; D call uncertain. Germline assignment: CDR1 SGDLS and CDR2 YYNGEE. The V end lost 0 bases, the J end lost 7 bases, and 14 bases lay between the germline ends. The CDR3 sequence is 15 residues long.

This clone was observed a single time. CDR3 nucleotide sequence: TGTGCCAGCAGTGAAGCTATATTTGGAGCAAATCAGCCCCAGCATTTT. This sequence encodes CASSEAIFGANQPQHF. This chain uses TRBV6-1 with TRBJ1-5; no reliable D call. This CDR3 is 16 amino acids long. Germline V gene lookup returns CDR1 MNHNS and CDR2 SASEGT. Trimming pared 0 bases from V and 4 bases from J, leaving 13 bases between.

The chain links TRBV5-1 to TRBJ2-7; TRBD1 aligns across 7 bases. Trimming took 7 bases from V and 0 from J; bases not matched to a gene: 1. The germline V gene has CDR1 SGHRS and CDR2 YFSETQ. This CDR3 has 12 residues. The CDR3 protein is CASGDSSYEQYF. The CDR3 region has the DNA TGCGCCAGCGGGGACAGCTCCTACGAGCAGTACTTC.

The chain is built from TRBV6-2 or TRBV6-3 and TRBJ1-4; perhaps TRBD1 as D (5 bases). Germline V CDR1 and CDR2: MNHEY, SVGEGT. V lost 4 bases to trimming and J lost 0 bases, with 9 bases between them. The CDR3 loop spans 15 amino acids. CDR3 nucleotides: TGTGCCAGCAGTTCAGGGATTGCAACTAATGAAAAACTGTTTTTT. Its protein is CASSSGIATNEKLFF.

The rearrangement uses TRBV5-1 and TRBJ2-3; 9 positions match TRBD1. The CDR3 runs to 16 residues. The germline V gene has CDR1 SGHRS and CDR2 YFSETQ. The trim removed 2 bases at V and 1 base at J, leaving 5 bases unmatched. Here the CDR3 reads CASSFGQGMGTDTQYF. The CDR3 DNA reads TGCGCCAGCAGCTTTGGACAGGGGATGGGCACAGATACGCAGTATTTT.

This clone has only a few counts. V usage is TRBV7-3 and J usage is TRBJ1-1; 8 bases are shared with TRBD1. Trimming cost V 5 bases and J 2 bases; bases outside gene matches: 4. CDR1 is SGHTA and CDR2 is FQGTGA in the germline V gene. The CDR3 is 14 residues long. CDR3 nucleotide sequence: TGTGCCAGCAGCCCAGGGGGCTCCAACACTGAAGCTTTCTTT. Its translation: CASSPGGSNTEAFF.

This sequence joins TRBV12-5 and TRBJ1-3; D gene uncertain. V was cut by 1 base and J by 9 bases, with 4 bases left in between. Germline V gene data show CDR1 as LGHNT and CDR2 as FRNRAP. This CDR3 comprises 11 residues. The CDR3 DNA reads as TGTGCTAGTGGTTTGGAGAGCACCATATATTTT. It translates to CASGLESTIYF.

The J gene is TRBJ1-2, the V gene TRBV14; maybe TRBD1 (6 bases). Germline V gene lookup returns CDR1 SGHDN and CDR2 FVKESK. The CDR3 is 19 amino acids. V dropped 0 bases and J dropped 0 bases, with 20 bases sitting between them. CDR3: CASSQDRFFRTATNYGYTF. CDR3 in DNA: TGTGCCAGCAGCCAAGATCGCTTCTTTAGGACAGCAACTAACTATGGCTACACCTTC.

The chain's CDR3 is CASSIRDREGYTF. The CDR3 DNA follows: TGTGCCAGTAGTATCCGGGACAGAGAGGGCTACACCTTC. The chain employs TRBV19 and TRBJ1-2; 7 bases map to TRBD1. This CDR3 spans 13 amino acids. The germline CDR1 and CDR2 sequences are LNHDA and SQIVND (reference sequence). Unmatched junction bases numbered 6, after V lost 3 bases and J lost 8 bases.

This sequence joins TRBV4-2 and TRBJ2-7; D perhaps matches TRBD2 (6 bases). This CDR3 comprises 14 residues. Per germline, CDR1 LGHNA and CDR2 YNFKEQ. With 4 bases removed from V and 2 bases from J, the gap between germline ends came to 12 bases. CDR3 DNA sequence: TGTGCCAGCAGCCCGGGCTCTAGCGCCTACGAGCAGTACTTC. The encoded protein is CASSPGSSAYEQYF.

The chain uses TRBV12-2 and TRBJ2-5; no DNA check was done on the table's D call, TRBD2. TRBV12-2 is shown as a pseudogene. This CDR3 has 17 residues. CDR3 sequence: CASRYLAGGPCVKTQYF. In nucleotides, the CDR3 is TGTGCAAGTCGCTACTTAGCGGGAGGGCCGTGCGTAAAGACCCAGTACTTC.

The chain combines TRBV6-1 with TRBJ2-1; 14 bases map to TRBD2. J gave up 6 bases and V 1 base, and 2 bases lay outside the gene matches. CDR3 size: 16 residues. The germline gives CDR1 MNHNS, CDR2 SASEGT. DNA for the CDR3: TGTGCCAGCAGTGAAGTCGGACTAGCGGGAGGCAATGAGCAGTTCTTC. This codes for CASSEVGLAGGNEQFF.

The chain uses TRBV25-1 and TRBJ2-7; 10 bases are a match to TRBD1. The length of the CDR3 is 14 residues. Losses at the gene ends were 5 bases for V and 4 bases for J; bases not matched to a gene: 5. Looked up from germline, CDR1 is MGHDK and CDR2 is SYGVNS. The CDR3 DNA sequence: TGTGCCAGCAGTCCGGGACAGGGGCCTTACGAGCAGTACTTC. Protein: CASSPGQGPYEQYF.

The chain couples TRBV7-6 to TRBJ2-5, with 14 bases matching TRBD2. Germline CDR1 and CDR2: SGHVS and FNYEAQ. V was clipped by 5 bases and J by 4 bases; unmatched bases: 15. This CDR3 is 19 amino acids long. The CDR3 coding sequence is TGTGCCAGCAGCCAAATGGGACTAGCGGGAGTCTTGGTACGAGAGACCCAGTACTTC. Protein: CASSQMGLAGVLVRETQYF.

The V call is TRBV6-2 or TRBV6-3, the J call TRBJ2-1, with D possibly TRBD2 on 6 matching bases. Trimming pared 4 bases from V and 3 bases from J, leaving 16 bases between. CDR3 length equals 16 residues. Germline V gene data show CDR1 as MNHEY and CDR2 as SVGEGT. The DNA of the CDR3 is TGTGCCAGCAGTTTGCACCGGGACTCCCACTACAATGAGCAGTTCTTC. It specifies CASSLHRDSHYNEQFF.

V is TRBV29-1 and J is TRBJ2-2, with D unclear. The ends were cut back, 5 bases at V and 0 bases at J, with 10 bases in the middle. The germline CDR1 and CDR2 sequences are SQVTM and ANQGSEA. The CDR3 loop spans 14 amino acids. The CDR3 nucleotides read TGCAGCGTTCATGACTTTTCGAACACCGGGGAGCTGTTTTTT. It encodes CSVHDFSNTGELFF.

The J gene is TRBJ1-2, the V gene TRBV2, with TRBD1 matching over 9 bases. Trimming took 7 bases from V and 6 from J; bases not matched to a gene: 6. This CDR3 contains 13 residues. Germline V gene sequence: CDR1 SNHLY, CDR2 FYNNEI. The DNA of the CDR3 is TGTGCCAGCATGGGGACAGGGACGAATGGCTACACCTTC. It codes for CASMGTGTNGYTF.

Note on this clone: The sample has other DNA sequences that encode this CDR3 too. The DNA for the CDR3 is TGTGCCAGCAGCTTAGGACTAGCGGGCCTCTACGAGCAGTACTTC. Protein sequence: CASSLGLAGLYEQYF. The V and J genes are TRBV7-2 and TRBJ2-7; 10 positions agree with TRBD2. The CDR3 consists of 15 residues. CDR1 is SGHTA and CDR2 is FQGNSA in the germline V gene. After removal of 1 base from V and 3 bases from J, the junction contained 3 bases not matched to a gene.

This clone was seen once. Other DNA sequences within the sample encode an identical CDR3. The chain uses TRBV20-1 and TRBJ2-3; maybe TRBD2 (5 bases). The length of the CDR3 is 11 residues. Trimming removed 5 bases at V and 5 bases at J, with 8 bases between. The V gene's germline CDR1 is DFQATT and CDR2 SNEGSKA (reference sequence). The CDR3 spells CSARAGDTQYF. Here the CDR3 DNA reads TGCAGTGCTCGTGCGGGAGATACGCAGTATTTT.

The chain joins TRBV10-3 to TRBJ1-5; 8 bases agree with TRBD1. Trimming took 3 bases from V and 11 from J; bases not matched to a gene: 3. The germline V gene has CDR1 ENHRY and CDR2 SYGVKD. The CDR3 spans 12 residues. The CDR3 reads CAISDSQGAQHF. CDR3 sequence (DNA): TGTGCCATCAGTGATTCACAGGGGGCCCAGCATTTT.

The CDR3 DNA sequence: TGTGCCAGCAGCGCAATTAGCGGGGGGGCGTTTAGTGAGCAGTTCTTC. Translated: CASSAISGGAFSEQFF. The chain employs TRBV9 and TRBJ2-1; 11 nucleotides line up with TRBD2. The germline V gene encodes CDR1 SGDLS and CDR2 YYNGEE. Trimming cost V 3 bases and J 9 bases; bases outside gene matches: 11. The CDR3 covers 16 residues.

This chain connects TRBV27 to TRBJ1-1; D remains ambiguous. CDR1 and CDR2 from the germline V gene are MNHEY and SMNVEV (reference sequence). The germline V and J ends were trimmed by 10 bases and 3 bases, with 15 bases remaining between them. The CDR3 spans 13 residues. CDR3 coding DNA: TGTGCCACCGGTGTCCTAGGAGACACTGAAGCTTTCTTT. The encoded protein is CATGVLGDTEAFF.

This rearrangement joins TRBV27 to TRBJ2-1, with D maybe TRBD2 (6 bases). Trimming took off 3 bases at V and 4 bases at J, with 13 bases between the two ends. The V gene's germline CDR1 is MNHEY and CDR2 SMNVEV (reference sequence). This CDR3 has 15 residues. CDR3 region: CASSLGPGVYNEQFF. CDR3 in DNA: TGTGCCAGCAGTTTGGGGCCGGGAGTTTACAATGAGCAGTTCTTC.